This T cell receptor (beta chain) was found in a study of PD-L1 blockade in urothelial cancer. Study-wide context: Patients, treated from about 2014 onward, received atezolizumab 1,200 mg intravenously every 3 weeks. Patients previously received 0 to 3 chemotherapy regimens.

Described time point: peripheral blood 6 weeks after treatment start. Each patient gave between 1 and 8 samples of peripheral blood mononuclear cells, which were collected pretreatment and during treatment. Generated by immunoSEQ multiplex PCR, the TCRdb table keeps only in-frame clones and is missing some. The table records fewer than 90,000 clones, around 93% of them present only once. The ends lost 4 bases at V and 7 bases at J; junction bases unmatched: 11. Germline lookup yields CDR1 LNHDA and CDR2 SQIVND (reference sequence). This CDR3 is 15 amino acids long. V is TRBV19 and J is TRBJ2-7; TRBD2 matches 9 bases. The input for sequencing was PBMCs, taken around atezolizumab (anti-PD-L1) treatment. The receptor comes from a woman older than 75 with urothelial cancer. CDR3 nucleotide sequence: TGTGCCAGTAGTACCCGAGGACTAGCGTCTGGGGAGCAGTACTTC. Encoded protein: CASSTRGLASGEQYF.